One and the same sample provided the 13 T cell receptor beta chains below, sequenced in a study of T cell responses to AZD1222 COVID-19 vaccine. Clones were read by immunoSEQ multiplex PCR, and TCRdb kept only the in-frame ones, dropping some. The sample holds roughly 120,000 clones, over 80% seen once. The sequenced sample was peripheral blood, obtained 28 days after the second AZD1222 dose. All receptors derive from an adult who received the AZD1222 COVID-19 vaccine.

This clone turned up a few times. V gene TRBV19 combines with J gene TRBJ2-7; TRBD1 matches 9 bases. This CDR3 has 13 residues. Trimming at V came to 9 bases and at J to 3 bases, leaving 6 bases not matched to a gene. The germline V gene encodes CDR1 LNHDA and CDR2 SQIVND (reference sequence). CDR3 bases: TGTGCCAGCTCCGGACAGGGGAACTACGAGCAGTACTTC. Residues: CASSGQGNYEQYF.

As regards this clone: Additional DNA sequences in this sample encode the identical CDR3. V and J are TRBV5-1 and TRBJ1-4; 9 bases fit TRBD1. CDR1 and CDR2 (germline): SGHRS, YFSETQ. J gave up 4 bases and V 4 bases, and 2 bases lay outside the gene matches. CDR3 length: 14 amino acids. The CDR3 sequence: CASSLGQGNEKLFF. CDR3 sequence (DNA): TGCGCCAGCAGCCTGGGACAGGGTAATGAAAAACTGTTTTTT.

V gene TRBV20-1 combines with J gene TRBJ2-1, with D tentatively TRBD1 (5 bases). The CDR3 is 14 residues long. V lost 6 bases to trimming and J lost 2 bases, with 14 bases between them. CDR1 DFQATT and CDR2 SNEGSKA come from the germline V gene (reference sequence). CDR3 sequence: CSASGVGAYNEQFF. The CDR3 DNA is TGCAGTGCCAGTGGAGTAGGGGCCTACAATGAGCAGTTCTTC.

This clone has a single count. This chain links TRBV5-1 with TRBJ1-5; TRBD1 matches 11 bases. CDR3 length: 16 amino acids. CDR1 is SGHRS, CDR2 YFSETQ, per germline. V lost 0 bases and J lost 6; bases outside the gene matches: 5. The CDR3 is CASSLGGQGVAQPQHF. CDR3 coding DNA: TGCGCCAGCAGCTTGGGGGGACAGGGGGTCGCTCAGCCCCAGCATTTT.

V is TRBV5-1 and J is TRBJ2-6, with TRBD1 as a possible D gene (6 bases). Trimming left V 4 bases short and J 0 bases short, with 11 bases between. CDR3 size: 16 residues. Germline V gene data show CDR1 as SGHRS and CDR2 as YFSETQ. The CDR3 nucleotides are TGCGCCAGCAGCACGACAGGATCCTCTGGGGCCAACGTCCTGACTTTC. It is translated as CASSTTGSSGANVLTF.

The gene calls are TRBV24-1 and TRBJ1-5; 9 bases agree with TRBD1. The CDR3 spans 13 residues. CDR1 KGHDR and CDR2 SFDVKD come from the germline V gene. V lost 12 bases, J lost 3 bases, and 5 bases stayed unmatched. CDR3 sequence reads: CAAGTGYNQPQHF. The CDR3 coding sequence is TGTGCCGCCGGGACAGGGTACAATCAGCCCCAGCATTTT.

The chain links TRBV29-1 to TRBJ2-1; D gene uncertain. This CDR3 has 15 amino acids. Trimming stripped 4 bases from V and 0 bases from J, with 13 bases between. Germline V gives CDR1 SQVTM, CDR2 ANQGSEA. CDR3 region: CSVGLAISSYNEQFF. The CDR3 DNA sequence: TGCAGCGTTGGGCTCGCAATTTCCTCCTACAATGAGCAGTTCTTC.

The J gene is TRBJ1-2, the V gene TRBV10-3; D possibly corresponds to TRBD1 (6 bases). This CDR3 is 14 amino acids long. Per the germline V gene, CDR1 is ENHRY and CDR2 is SYGVKD. Trimming removed 10 bases at V and 5 bases at J, with 20 bases between. DNA of the CDR3: TGTGCCACCAACACGGGACAATCGGCATATGGCTACACCTTC. Translation: CATNTGQSAYGYTF.

The CDR3 reads CATSRPGQLYEQYF. CDR3 DNA sequence: TGTGCCACCAGCAGACCGGGACAGCTATACGAGCAGTACTTC. The V call is TRBV15, the J call TRBJ2-7, with 7 nucleotides matching TRBD1. Germline V gene lookup returns CDR1 LNHNV and CDR2 YYDKDF (reference sequence). This CDR3 spans 14 amino acids. V trimming: 2 bases; J trimming: 4 bases; junction bases outside the gene matches: 5.

The chain uses TRBV19 and TRBJ1-2, with TRBD1 matching 7 bases. Germline values: CDR1 LNHDA, CDR2 SQIVND (reference sequence). J gave up 6 bases and V 3 bases, and 10 bases lay outside the gene matches. This CDR3 region has 15 residues. The CDR3 sequence is CASSIPPTGRDGYTF. For the CDR3, the DNA is TGTGCCAGTAGTATCCCCCCGACAGGGCGGGATGGCTACACCTTC.

The CDR3 region is CASRMTSGGVDEQFF. The CDR3 DNA sequence: TGTGCCAGCAGGATGACTAGCGGGGGAGTAGATGAGCAGTTCTTC. The V gene is TRBV2, the J gene TRBJ2-1; 12 bases are shared with TRBD2. J gave up 8 bases and V 6 bases, and 8 bases lay outside the gene matches. Germline CDR1 is SNHLY and CDR2 is FYNNEI. CDR3 length: 15 amino acids.

The chain is built from TRBV19 and TRBJ1-2; 7 bases match TRBD1. CDR1 and CDR2 from the germline V gene are LNHDA and SQIVND (reference sequence). Trimming removed 3 bases from V and 2 bases from J; junction bases left unmatched: 3. The CDR3 length is 14 residues. The CDR3 nucleotides read TGTGCCAGTAGTATGGGGGGACAGAACTATGGCTACACCTTC. Protein: CASSMGGQNYGYTF.

The V and J genes are TRBV6-4 and TRBJ1-1, with D perhaps matching TRBD1 (5 bases). CDR3 size: 14 residues. The V and J ends lost 5 bases and 0 bases respectively, with 10 bases between them. Germline V gene data show CDR1 as MRHNA and CDR2 as SNTAGT. The CDR3 protein is CASSFDSMNTEAFF. The CDR3, as DNA: TGTGCCAGCAGTTTCGACAGCATGAACACTGAAGCTTTCTTT.